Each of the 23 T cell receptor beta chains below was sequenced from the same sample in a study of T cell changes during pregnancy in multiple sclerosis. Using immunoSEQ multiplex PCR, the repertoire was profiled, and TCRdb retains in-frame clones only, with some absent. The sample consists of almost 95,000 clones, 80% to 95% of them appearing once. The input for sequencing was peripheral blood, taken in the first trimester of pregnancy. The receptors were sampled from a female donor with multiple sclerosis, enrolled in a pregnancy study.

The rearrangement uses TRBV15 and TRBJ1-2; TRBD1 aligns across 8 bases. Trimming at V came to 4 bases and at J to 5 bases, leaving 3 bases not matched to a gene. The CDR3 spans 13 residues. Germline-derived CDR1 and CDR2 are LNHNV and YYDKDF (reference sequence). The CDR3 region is CATSTDRAYGYTF. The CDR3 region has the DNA TGTGCCACCAGCACGGACAGGGCTTATGGCTACACCTTC.

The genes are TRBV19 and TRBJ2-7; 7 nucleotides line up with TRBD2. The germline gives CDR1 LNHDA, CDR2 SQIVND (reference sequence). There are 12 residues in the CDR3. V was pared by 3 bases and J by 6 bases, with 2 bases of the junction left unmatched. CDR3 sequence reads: CASSMGGSEQYF. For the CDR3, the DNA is TGTGCCAGTAGTATGGGAGGGTCCGAGCAGTACTTC.

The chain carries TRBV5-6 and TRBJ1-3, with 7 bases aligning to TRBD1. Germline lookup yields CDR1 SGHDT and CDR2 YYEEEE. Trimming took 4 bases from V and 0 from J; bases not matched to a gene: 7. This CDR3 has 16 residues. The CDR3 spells CASSKTGQISGNTIYF. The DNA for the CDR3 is TGTGCCAGCAGCAAGACAGGGCAGATCTCTGGAAACACCATATATTTT.

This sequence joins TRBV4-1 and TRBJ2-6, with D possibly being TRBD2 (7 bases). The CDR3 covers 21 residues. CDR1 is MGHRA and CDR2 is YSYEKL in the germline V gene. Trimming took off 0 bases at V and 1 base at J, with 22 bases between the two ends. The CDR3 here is CASSQDVFAGGRGSGANVLTF. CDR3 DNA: TGCGCCAGCAGCCAAGACGTTTTCGCCGGGGGGCGAGGATCTGGGGCCAACGTCCTGACTTTC.

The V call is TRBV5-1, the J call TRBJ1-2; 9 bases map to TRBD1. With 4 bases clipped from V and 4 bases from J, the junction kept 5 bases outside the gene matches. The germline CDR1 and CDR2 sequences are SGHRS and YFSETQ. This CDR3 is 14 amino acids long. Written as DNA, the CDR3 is TGCGCCAGCAGCCCCGGGACAGGGCGCTATGGCTACACCTTC. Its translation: CASSPGTGRYGYTF.

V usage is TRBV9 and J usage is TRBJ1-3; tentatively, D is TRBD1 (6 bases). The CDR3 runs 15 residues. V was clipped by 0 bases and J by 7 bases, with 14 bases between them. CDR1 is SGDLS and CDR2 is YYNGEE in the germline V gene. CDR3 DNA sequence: TGTGCCAGCAGCGTAGTTGAGACAGGTTGGAACACCATATATTTT. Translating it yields CASSVVETGWNTIYF.

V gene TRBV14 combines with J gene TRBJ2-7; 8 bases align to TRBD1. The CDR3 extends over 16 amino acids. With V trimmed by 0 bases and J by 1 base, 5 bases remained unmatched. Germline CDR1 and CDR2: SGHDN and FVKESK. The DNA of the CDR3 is TGTGCCAGCAGCCAAGAATGGGGACAGGTGTCCTACGAGCAGTACTTC. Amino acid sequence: CASSQEWGQVSYEQYF.

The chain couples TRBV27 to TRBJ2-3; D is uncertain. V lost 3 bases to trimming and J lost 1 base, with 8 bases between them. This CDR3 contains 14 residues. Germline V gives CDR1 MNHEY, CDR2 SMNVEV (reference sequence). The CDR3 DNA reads TGTGCCAGCAGTTTCAGGCAGGGCACAGATACGCAGTATTTT. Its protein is CASSFRQGTDTQYF.

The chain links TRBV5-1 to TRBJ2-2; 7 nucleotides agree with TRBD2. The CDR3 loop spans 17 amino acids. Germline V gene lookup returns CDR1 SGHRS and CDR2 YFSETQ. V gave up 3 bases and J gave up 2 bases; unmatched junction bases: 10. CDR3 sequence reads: CASSSDSASGNTGELFF. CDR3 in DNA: TGCGCCAGCAGCTCGGACTCTGCTAGCGGAAACACCGGGGAGCTGTTTTTT.

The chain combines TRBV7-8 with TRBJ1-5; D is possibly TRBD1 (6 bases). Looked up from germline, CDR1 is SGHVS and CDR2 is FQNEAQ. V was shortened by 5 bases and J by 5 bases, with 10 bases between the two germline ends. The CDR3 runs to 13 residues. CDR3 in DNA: TGTGCCAGCAGCGCAGGGGTGGATCAGCCCCAGCATTTT. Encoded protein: CASSAGVDQPQHF. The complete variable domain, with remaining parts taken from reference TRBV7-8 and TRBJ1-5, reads GAGVSQSPRYKVAKRGQDVALRCDPISGHVSLFWYQQALGQGPEFLTYFQNEAQLDKSGLPSDRFFAERPEGSVSTLKIQRTQQEDSAVYLCASSAGVDQPQHFGDGTRLSIL.

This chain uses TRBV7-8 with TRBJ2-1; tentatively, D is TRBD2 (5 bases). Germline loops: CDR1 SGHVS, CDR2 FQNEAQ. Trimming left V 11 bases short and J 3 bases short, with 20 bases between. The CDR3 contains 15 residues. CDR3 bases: TGTGCCGTACCGAGGAAGGACTCCTTCTACAATGAGCAGTTCTTC. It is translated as CAVPRKDSFYNEQFF.

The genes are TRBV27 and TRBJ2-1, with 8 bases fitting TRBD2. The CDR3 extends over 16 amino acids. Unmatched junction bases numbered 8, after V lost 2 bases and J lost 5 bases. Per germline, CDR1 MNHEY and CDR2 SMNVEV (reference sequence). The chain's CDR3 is CASSLRSGSNNNEQFF. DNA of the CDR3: TGTGCCAGCAGTTTAAGAAGCGGGAGCAACAACAATGAGCAGTTCTTC.

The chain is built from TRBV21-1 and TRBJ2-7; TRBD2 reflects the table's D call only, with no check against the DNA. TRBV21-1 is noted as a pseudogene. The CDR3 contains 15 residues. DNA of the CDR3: TGTGCCAGCGACCGCGGAGACTTAGGTAGTTACGAGCAGTACTTC. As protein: CASDRGDLGSYEQYF.

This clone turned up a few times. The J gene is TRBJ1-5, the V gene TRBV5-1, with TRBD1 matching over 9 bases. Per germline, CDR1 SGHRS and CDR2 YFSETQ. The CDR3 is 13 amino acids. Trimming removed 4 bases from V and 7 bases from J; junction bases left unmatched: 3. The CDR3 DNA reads TGCGCCAGCAGCCCAACAGGGGGCCAGCCCCAGCATTTT. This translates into CASSPTGGQPQHF.

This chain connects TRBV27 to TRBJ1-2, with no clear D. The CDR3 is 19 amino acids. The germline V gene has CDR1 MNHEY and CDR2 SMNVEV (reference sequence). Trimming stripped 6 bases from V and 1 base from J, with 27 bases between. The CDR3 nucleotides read TGTGCCAGCAGAACACCAACGACGGGAGCCTACCTCCTTAACTATGGCTACACCTTC. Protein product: CASRTPTTGAYLLNYGYTF.

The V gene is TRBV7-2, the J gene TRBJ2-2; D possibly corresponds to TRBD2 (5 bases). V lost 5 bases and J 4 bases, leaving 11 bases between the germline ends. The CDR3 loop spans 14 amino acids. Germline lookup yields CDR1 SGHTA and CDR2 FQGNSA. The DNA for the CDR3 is TGTGCCAGCAGCCCTCGGGAAGTCACCGGGGAGCTGTTTTTT. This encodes CASSPREVTGELFF.

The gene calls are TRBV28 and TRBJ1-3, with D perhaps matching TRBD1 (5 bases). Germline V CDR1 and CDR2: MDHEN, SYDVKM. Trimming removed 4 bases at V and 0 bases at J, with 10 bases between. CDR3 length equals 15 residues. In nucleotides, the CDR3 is TGTGCCAGCAGTTCCGGGGGGAACTCTGGAAACACCATATATTTT. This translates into CASSSGGNSGNTIYF. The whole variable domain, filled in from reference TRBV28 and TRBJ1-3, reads DVKVTQSSRYLVKRTGEKVFLECVQDMDHENMFWYRQDPGLGLRLIYFSYDVKMKEKGDIPEGYSVSREKKERFSLILESASTNQTSMYLCASSSGGNSGNTIYFGEGSWLTVV.

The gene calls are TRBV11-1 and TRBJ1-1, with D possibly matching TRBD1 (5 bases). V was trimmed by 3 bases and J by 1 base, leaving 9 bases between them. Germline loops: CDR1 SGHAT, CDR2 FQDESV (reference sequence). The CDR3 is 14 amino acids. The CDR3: CASSFGGSNTEAFF. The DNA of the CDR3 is TGTGCCAGCAGCTTTGGGGGGTCGAACACTGAAGCTTTCTTT.

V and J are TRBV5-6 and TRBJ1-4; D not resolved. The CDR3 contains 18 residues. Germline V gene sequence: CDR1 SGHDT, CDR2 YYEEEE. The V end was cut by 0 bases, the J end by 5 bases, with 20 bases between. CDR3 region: CASSLAVGGGGRNEKLFF. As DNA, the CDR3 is TGTGCCAGCAGCTTGGCGGTGGGCGGCGGAGGGAGGAATGAAAAACTGTTTTTT.

The CDR3 spells CASSQEEGGYGYTF. DNA for the CDR3: TGCGCCAGCAGCCAAGAAGAAGGGGGCTATGGCTACACCTTC. The chain employs TRBV4-3 and TRBJ1-2, with D perhaps matching TRBD1 (6 bases). Trimming cost V 0 bases and J 4 bases, with 9 bases left between them. Germline-derived CDR1 and CDR2 are LGHNA and YSLEER. This CDR3 has 14 residues.

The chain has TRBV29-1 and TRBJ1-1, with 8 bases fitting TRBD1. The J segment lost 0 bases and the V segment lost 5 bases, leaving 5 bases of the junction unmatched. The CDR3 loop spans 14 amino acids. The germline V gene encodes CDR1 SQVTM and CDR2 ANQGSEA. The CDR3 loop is CSVLARGLNTEAFF. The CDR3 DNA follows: TGCAGCGTTTTGGCCAGGGGGCTGAACACTGAAGCTTTCTTT.

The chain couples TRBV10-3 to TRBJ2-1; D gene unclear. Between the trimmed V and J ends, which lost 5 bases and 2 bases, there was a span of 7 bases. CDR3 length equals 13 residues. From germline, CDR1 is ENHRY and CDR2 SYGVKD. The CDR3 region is CAISTTAYNEQFF. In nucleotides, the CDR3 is TGTGCCATCAGTACTACTGCCTACAATGAGCAGTTCTTC.

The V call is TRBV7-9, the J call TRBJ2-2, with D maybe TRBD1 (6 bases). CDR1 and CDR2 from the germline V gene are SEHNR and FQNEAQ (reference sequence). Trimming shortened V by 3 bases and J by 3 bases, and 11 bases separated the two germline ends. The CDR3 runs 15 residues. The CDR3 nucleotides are TGTGCCAGCAGCTTCCTGGACAGTTACACCGGGGAGCTGTTTTTT. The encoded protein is CASSFLDSYTGELFF.